The 4 T cell receptor beta chains below come from one sample, sequenced in a study of cytomegalovirus exposure and HLA in healthy donors. Both 60 Vbeta primers and 13 Jbeta primers went into the PCR. Profiled with immunoSEQ multiplex PCR; TCRdb holds only in-frame clones, not every one. The sample holds approximately 140,000 clones; about 75% are singletons and the top ten take approximately 3.2%. Material for sequencing was PBMCs. The receptor source for this set is a man in his forties or fifties in good health and CMV-seronegative.

This clone has only a few counts. The gene calls are TRBV7-2 and TRBJ2-7, with D possibly matching TRBD2 (6 bases). Germline CDR1 reads SGHTA; CDR2 reads FQGNSA. The CDR3 totals 19 residues. V lost 0 bases to trimming and J lost 3 bases, with 24 bases between them. CDR3 in amino acids: CASSLAGDFVWRADYEQYF. The CDR3 DNA reads TGTGCCAGCAGCTTAGCGGGGGACTTCGTCTGGCGGGCCGACTACGAGCAGTACTTC.

The CDR3 region is CASSASGGFLDEQFF. The CDR3 DNA reads TGTGCCAGCTCAGCCAGCGGGGGGTTTTTGGATGAGCAGTTCTTC. This chain links TRBV18 with TRBJ2-1; TRBD2 agrees at 9 bases. This CDR3 contains 15 residues. V gave up 5 bases and J gave up 8 bases; unmatched junction bases: 10. Germline lookup yields CDR1 KGHSH and CDR2 LQKENI.

The V and J genes are TRBV9 and TRBJ1-3; perhaps TRBD1 as D (6 bases). V dropped 0 bases and J dropped 2 bases, with 6 bases sitting between them. The germline gives CDR1 SGDLS, CDR2 YYNGEE. The length of the CDR3 is 14 residues. CDR3 region: CASSVGGPGNTIYF. The CDR3 DNA sequence: TGTGCCAGCAGCGTAGGGGGGCCTGGAAACACCATATATTTT. Full variable domain (remainder filled in from reference TRBV9 and TRBJ1-3): DSGVTQTPKHLITATGQRVTLRCSPRSGDLSVYWYQQSLDQGLQFLIQYYNGEERAKGNILERFSAQQFPDLHSELNLSSLELGDSALYFCASSVGGPGNTIYFGEGSWLTVV.

As regards this clone: The sample holds other DNA sequences that translate to the same CDR3. The V call is TRBV5-1, the J call TRBJ2-7, with D possibly being TRBD2 (6 bases). Trimming removed 0 bases from V and 7 bases from J, with 14 bases in between. The CDR3 length is 14 residues. The germline gives CDR1 SGHRS, CDR2 YFSETQ. The CDR3 here is CASSLAASAGEQYF. In DNA form, the CDR3 reads TGCGCCAGCAGCTTGGCGGCTAGCGCGGGGGAGCAGTACTTC.